This entry features one T cell receptor (beta chain) sequence. Its target is not known. The stimulus was lysate of CMV-infected fibroblasts, approximately 9.7 ug/mL. Sorted nonresponding memory CD4+ T cells were CD40L-negative, CD69-negative, CD45RO-high. The sample originates from a study of persistence of HIV-infected CD4 T cells. Study outcomes and limitations: TCR analyses could not target the rare provirus-carrying CMV-responding cells.

Looked up from germline, CDR1 is SQVTM and CDR2 is ANQGSEA. The CDR3 consists of 14 residues. V shed 3 bases and J shed 3 bases, with 11 bases lying between them. This was the immunoSEQ version 4 assay in survey mode. Sequenced by immunoSEQ multiplex PCR; TCRdb stores in-frame clones only, minus some. The sample lists 25,000 to 35,000 clones; around 80% were seen once. Here the sequenced sample was CD4+ T cells sorted from PBMCs after roughly 18-hour stimulation, taken from a patient who received antiretroviral therapy. The source is an adult man with HIV who was CMV-seropositive. The rearrangement uses TRBV29-1 and TRBJ1-4; D might be TRBD1 (6 bases). The CDR3 sequence: CSVEGAGSNEKLFF. Here the CDR3 DNA reads TGCAGCGTTGAGGGGGCAGGATCTAATGAAAAACTGTTTTTT.